This T cell receptor beta chain came from a study of blood T cell repertoires in COVID-19. Background on the study: In each case, the material was cDNA or gDNA derived from T cells, B-cell-depleted T cells, or PBMCs.

The CDR3 spans 15 residues. Germline V gives CDR1 MNHNY, CDR2 SVGAGI (reference sequence). V dropped 7 bases and J dropped 1; count of bases not matched to a gene: 7. The authors' processing: Amplification of reference gene primers was used by the study to estimate nucleated cell counts. Clones were read by immunoSEQ multiplex PCR, and TCRdb kept only the in-frame ones, dropping some. From that table come the V and J calls and clone size; the DNA was used to work out D and trimming. The table includes 200,000 to 250,000 clones, roughly nine tenths detected once. Material: peripheral blood. The clonotype originates from a man between 60 and 70 years old with acute or convalescent COVID-19. The chain links TRBV6-6 to TRBJ1-2, with 9 bases lining up with TRBD1. The CDR3 coding sequence is TGTGCCAGCATCGGGACAGGGACTTTTAACTATGGCTACACCTTC. Encoded protein: CASIGTGTFNYGYTF.